This T cell receptor beta chain was documented in a study of graft-versus-host responses after intestinal transplantation. The repertoire was sequenced with immunoSEQ multiplex PCR; TCRdb's copy has only in-frame clones and lacks some. This table holds 81,000 or so clones, approximately 92% found once. As regards this clone: The antigen is unknown.

Germline lookup yields CDR1 SGHTA and CDR2 FQGTGA. V was clipped by 3 bases and J by 10 bases; unmatched bases: 17. The CDR3 is 17 amino acids. Study results and limitations: Present in recipient marrow, GvH clones included some that appeared first in ileum or blood. Early post-transplant HvG declines showed an association with peak circulating GvH clone levels.

This clonotype originated in a human donor who was the organ donor for an intestinal transplant. The chain joins TRBV7-3 to TRBJ2-3, with 9 bases aligning to TRBD2. The sequencing used unstimulated CD8+ T cells sorted from spleen or lymph node cells, collected before transplant. The CDR3 sequence: CASSFVGLAGSEYAQYF. The CDR3 DNA reads TGTGCCAGCAGCTTCGTGGGCCTAGCGGGGTCTGAATACGCGCAGTATTTT.